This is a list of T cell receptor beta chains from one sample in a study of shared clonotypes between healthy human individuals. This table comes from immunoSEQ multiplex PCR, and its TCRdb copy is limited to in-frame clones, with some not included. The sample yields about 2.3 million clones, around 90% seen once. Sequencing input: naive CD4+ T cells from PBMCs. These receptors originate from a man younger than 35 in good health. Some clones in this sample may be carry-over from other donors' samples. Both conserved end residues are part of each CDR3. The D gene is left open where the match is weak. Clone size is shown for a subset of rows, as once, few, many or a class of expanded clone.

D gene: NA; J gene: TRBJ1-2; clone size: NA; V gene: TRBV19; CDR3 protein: CASSMGQLNYGYTF; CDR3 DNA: TGTGCCAGTAGTATGGGGCAGCTTAACTATGGCTACACCTTC
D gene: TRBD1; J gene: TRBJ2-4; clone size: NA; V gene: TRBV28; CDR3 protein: CASTLPGTGKNIQYF; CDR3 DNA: TGTGCCAGCACCCTGCCCGGGACAGGGAAAAACATTCAGTACTTC
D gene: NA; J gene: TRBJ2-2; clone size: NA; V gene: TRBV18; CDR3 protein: CASSPPGLSANTGELFF; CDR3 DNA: TGTGCCAGCTCACCACCGGGGCTATCCGCGAACACCGGGGAGCTGTTTTTT
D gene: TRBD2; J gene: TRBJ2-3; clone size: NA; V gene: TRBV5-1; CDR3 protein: CASSSGLAGVTDTQYF; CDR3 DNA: TGCGCCAGCAGCTCCGGACTAGCTGGAGTCACAGATACGCAGTATTTT
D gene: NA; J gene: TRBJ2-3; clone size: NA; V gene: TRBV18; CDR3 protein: CASSPPVEGAFTDTQYF; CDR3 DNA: TGTGCCAGCTCCCCTCCCGTTGAAGGGGCCTTCACAGATACGCAGTATTTT
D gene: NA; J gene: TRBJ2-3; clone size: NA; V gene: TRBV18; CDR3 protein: CASSPSLSATGDHTDTQYF; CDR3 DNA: TGTGCCAGCTCACCAAGTCTCTCAGCGACAGGCGATCACACAGATACGCAGTATTTT
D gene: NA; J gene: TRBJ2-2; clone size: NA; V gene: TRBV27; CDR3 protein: CASSFPGYGELFF; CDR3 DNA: TGTGCCAGCAGTTTCCCGGGATACGGGGAGCTGTTTTTT
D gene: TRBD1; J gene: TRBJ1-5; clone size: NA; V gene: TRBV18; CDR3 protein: CASSPLPGQVNQPQHF; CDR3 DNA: TGTGCCAGCTCACCACTTCCAGGACAGGTCAATCAGCCCCAGCATTTT
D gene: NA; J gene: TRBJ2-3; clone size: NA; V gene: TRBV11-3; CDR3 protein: CASSSFGTDTQYF; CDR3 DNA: TGTGCCAGCAGCTCCTTCGGCACAGATACGCAGTATTTT
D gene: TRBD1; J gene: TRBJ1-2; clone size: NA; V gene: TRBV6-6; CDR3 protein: CASRRDSNYGYTF; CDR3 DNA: TGTGCCAGCAGGCGGGACAGCAACTATGGCTACACCTTC
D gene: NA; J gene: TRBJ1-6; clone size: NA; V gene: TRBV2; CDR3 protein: CASRGGGVINSPLHF; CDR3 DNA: TGTGCCAGCAGGGGAGGGGGGGTTATCAATTCACCCCTCCACTTT
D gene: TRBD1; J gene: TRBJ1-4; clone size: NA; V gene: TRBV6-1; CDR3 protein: CASSARDRGFEKLFF; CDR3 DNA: TGTGCCAGCAGTGCCCGCGACAGGGGGTTTGAAAAACTGTTTTTT
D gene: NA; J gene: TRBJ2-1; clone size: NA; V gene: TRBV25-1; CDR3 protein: CASSELAGGPNEQFF; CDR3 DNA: TGTGCCAGCAGTGAATTGGCAGGGGGGCCAAATGAGCAGTTCTTC
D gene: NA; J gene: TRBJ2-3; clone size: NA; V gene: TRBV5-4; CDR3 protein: CASSEGRADTQYF; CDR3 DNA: TGTGCCAGCAGCGAGGGTAGGGCAGATACGCAGTATTTT
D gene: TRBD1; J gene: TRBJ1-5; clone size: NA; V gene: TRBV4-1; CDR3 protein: CASSQDFGQGSRQIQPQHF; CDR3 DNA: TGCGCCAGCAGCCAAGACTTCGGACAGGGAAGTAGGCAAATTCAGCCCCAGCATTTT
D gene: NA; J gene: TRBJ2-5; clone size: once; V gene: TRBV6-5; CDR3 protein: CASSFGQVGGETQYF; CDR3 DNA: TGTGCCAGCAGTTTCGGACAGGTGGGAGGAGAGACCCAGTACTTC
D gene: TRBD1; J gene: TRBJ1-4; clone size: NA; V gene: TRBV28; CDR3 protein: CASRDDRVRGGKLFF; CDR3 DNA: TGTGCCAGCAGGGACGACAGGGTGAGGGGAGGAAAACTGTTTTTT
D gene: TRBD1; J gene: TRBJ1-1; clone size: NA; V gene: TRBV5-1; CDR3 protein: CASSLAVWDRGFAEAFF; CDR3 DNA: TGCGCCAGCAGCTTGGCCGTGTGGGACAGGGGGTTCGCTGAAGCTTTCTTT
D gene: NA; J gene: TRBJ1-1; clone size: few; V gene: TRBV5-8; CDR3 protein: CASSLLRDTEAFF; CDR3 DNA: TGTGCCAGCAGCTTGCTACGGGACACTGAAGCTTTCTTT
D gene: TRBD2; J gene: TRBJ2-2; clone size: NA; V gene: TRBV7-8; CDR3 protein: CASSLGSSGSAGELFF; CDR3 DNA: TGTGCCAGCAGCTTAGGGTCTAGCGGGAGTGCCGGGGAGCTGTTTTTT
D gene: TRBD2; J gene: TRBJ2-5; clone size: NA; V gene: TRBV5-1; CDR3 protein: CASSPGLAGVRETQYF; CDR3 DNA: TGCGCCAGCAGCCCGGGCCTAGCGGGAGTTCGGGAGACCCAGTACTTC
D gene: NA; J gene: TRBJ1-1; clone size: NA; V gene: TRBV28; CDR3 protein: CASSSPGRVDTEAFF; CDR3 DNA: TGTGCCAGCAGTTCCCCGGGTAGGGTGGACACTGAAGCTTTCTTT
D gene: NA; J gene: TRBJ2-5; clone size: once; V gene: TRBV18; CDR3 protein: CASSRTANSQETQYF; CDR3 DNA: TGTGCCAGCTCACGTACAGCCAACAGCCAAGAGACCCAGTACTTC
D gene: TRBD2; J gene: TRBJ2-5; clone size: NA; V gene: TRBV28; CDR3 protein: CASSSRESQETQYF; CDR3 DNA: TGTGCCAGCAGTTCGCGGGAGTCACAAGAGACCCAGTACTTC
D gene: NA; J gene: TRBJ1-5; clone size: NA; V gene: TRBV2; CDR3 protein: CASSEGGRVVPSQHF; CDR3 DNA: TGTGCCAGCAGTGAAGGAGGTAGGGTTGTCCCTTCCCAGCATTTT
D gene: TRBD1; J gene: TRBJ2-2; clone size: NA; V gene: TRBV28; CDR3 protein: CASSLGTGWLFF; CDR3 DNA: TGTGCCAGCAGTTTGGGGACAGGGTGGCTGTTTTTT
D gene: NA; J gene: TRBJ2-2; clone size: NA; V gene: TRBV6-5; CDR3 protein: CASSTPRDTGELFF; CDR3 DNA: TGTGCCAGCAGTACCCCCCGGGACACCGGGGAGCTGTTTTTT
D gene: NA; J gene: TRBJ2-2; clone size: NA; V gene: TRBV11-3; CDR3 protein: CASSSPGESTGELFF; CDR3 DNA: TGTGCCAGCAGCTCCCCTGGGGAAAGCACCGGGGAGCTGTTTTTT
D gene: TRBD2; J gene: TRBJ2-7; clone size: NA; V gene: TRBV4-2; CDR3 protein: CASSQGTSGRRGEQYF; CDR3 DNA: TGTGCCAGCAGCCAAGGTACTAGCGGGAGGAGAGGGGAGCAGTACTTC
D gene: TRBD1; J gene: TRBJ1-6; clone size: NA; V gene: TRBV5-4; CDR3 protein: CASRLKTGTVNSPLHF; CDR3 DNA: TGTGCCAGCAGACTGAAGACAGGGACAGTTAATTCACCCCTCCACTTT
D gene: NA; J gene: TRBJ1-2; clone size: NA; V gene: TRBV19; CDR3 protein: CATTTTPYYGYTF; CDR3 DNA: TGTGCCACCACGACAACACCGTACTATGGCTACACCTTC
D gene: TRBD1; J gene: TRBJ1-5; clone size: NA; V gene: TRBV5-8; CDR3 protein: CASSSYRGLGGQPQHF; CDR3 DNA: TGTGCCAGCAGCTCATACAGGGGGTTGGGTGGCCAGCCCCAGCATTTT
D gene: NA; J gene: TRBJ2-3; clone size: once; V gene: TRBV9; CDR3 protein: CASSHGSTDTQYF; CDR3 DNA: TGTGCCAGCAGCCACGGATCCACAGATACGCAGTATTTT
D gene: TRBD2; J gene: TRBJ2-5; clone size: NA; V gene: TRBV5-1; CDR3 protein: CASSSLAGQETQYF; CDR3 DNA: TGCGCCAGCAGCTCTTTAGCGGGGCAAGAGACCCAGTACTTC
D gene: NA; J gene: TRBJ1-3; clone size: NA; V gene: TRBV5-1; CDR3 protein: CASSPVGGTGNTIYF; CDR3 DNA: TGCGCCAGCAGCCCGGTCGGAGGAACTGGAAACACCATATATTTT
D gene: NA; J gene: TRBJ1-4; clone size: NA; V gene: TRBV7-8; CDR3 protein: CASSLDVQLNEKLFF; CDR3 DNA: TGTGCCAGCAGCTTAGACGTTCAGCTTAATGAAAAACTGTTTTTT
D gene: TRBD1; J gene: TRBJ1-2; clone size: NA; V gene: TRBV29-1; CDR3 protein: CSVGTVSNYGYTF; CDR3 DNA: TGCAGCGTAGGGACAGTGTCTAACTATGGCTACACCTTC
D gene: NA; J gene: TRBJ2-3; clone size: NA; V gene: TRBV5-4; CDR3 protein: CASSRGPSDTQYF; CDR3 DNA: TGTGCCAGCAGCCGGGGCCCCTCCGATACGCAGTATTTT
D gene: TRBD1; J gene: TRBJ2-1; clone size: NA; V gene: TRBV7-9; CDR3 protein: CASSQSGRGSYNEQFF; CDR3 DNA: TGTGCCAGCAGTCAATCGGGCAGGGGGTCCTACAATGAGCAGTTCTTC
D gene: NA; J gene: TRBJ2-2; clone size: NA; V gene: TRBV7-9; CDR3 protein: CASSATEAGEAGELFF; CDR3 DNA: TGTGCCAGCAGCGCCACAGAGGCAGGGGAGGCCGGGGAGCTGTTTTTT
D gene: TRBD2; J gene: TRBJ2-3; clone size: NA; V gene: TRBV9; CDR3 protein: CASSKGLAGGPTDTQYF; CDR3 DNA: TGTGCCAGCAGCAAGGGACTAGCGGGAGGCCCCACAGATACGCAGTATTTT
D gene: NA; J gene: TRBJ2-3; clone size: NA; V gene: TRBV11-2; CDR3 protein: CASSSGQTDTQYF; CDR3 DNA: TGTGCCAGCAGCTCGGGACAAACAGATACGCAGTATTTT
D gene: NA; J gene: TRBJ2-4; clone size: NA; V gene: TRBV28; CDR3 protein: CASSWIRLKNIQYF; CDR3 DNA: TGTGCCAGCAGCTGGATACGGCTGAAAAACATTCAGTACTTC
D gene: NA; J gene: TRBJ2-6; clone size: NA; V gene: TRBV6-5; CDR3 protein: CASSYPASGANVLTF; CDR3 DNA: TGTGCCAGCAGTTACCCCGCTTCTGGGGCCAACGTCCTGACTTTC
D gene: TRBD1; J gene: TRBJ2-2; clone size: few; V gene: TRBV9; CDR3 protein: CASSALDRGNTGELFF; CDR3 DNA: TGTGCCAGCAGCGCCTTGGACAGGGGGAACACCGGGGAGCTGTTTTTT
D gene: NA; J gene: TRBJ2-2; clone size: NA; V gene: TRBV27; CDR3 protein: CASSSYGAGELFF; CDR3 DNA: TGTGCCAGCAGTTCCTATGGGGCCGGGGAGCTGTTTTTT
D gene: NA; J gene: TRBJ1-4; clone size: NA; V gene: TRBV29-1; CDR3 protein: CSVESQTTNEKLFF; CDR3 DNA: TGCAGCGTTGAGTCACAGACAACTAATGAAAAACTGTTTTTT
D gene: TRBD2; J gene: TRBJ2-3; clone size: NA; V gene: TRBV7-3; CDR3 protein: CASSSIAGRSDTQYF; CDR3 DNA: TGTGCCAGCAGCTCTATAGCGGGACGGTCTGATACGCAGTATTTT